A single T cell receptor (beta chain) is shown here with its context. Authors' methods: Estimation of nucleated cell counts relied on the amplification of reference gene primers. The table came from immunoSEQ multiplex PCR; TCRdb's copy has only in-frame clones and leaves some out. Clone size and the V and J calls come from that table; the DNA yielded D and trimming. The sample has 95,000 to 100,000 clones; 80% to 95% are singletons. The entry originates in a study of blood T cell repertoires in COVID-19. Study-wide background: The study drew acute and convalescent COVID-19 samples from the United States, Italy and Spain. PBMCs, B-cell-depleted T cells, or T cells provided the cDNA or gDNA that made up the material.

Sequences were obtained from peripheral blood. This sequence originates from a man aged 50 or older with active COVID-19.

CDR3 sequence reads: CASSPRLQGVTDTQYF. CDR3 coding DNA: TGTGCCAGCAGCCCAAGGTTGCAGGGGGTCACAGATACGCAGTATTTT. The chain has TRBV5-5 and TRBJ2-3; TRBD1 matches at 7 bases. CDR1 and CDR2 from the germline V gene are SGHKS and YYEKEE (reference sequence). This CDR3 region has 16 residues. V lost 4 bases to trimming and J lost 2 bases; unmatched junction nucleotides: 10. The whole variable domain, filled in from reference TRBV5-5 and TRBJ2-3, reads DAGVTQSPTHLIKTRGQQVTLRCSPISGHKSVSWYQQVLGQGPQFIFQYYEKEERGRGNFPDRFSARQFPNYSSELNVNALLLGDSALYLCASSPRLQGVTDTQYFGPGTRLTVL.